This entry lists 32 T cell receptor beta chains sequenced from one sample in a study of control samples from healthy donors and cancer patients. The table came from immunoSEQ multiplex PCR; TCRdb's copy has only in-frame clones and leaves some out. The table has under 100,000 clones, around nine tenths seen once; the top ten hold 9.5% to 10%. Material for sequencing was PBMCs. The origin of the receptors is a woman aged 45 to 65 with colorectal cancer.

The genes are TRBV6-2 or TRBV6-3 and TRBJ1-6; unclear D gene. V lost 2 bases and J lost 10, with 12 bases in between. From germline, CDR1 is MNHEY and CDR2 SVGEGT. The CDR3 runs 14 residues. The CDR3 DNA sequence: TGTGCCAGCAGTTACGTTGGGGTCACCTCACCCCTCCACTTT. Its translation is CASSYVGVTSPLHF.

The genes are TRBV29-1 and TRBJ2-2, with D tentatively TRBD1 (6 bases). Germline V gene data show CDR1 as SQVTM and CDR2 as ANQGSEA. The CDR3 is 14 amino acids. Trimming took off 1 base at V and 4 bases at J, with 10 bases between the two ends. The CDR3 nucleotides read TGCAGCGTTGAAGCAGGGGCGGGCACCGGGGAGCTGTTTTTT. It translates to CSVEAGAGTGELFF.

The chain's CDR3 is CASSLTTGGDNQPQHF. DNA of the CDR3: TGCGCCAGCAGCCTTACAACAGGGGGCGACAATCAGCCCCAGCATTTT. The chain links TRBV5-1 to TRBJ1-5; 9 bases are shared with TRBD1. The V and J ends lost 4 bases and 3 bases, in that order; junction bases with no gene match: 8. The CDR3 consists of 16 residues. CDR1 SGHRS and CDR2 YFSETQ come from the germline V gene.

V gene TRBV6-2 or TRBV6-3 combines with J gene TRBJ2-7; weak D call: TRBD1 (6 bases). This CDR3 has 15 amino acids. In germline, CDR1 is MNHEY, CDR2 SVGEGT. V lost 2 bases to trimming and J lost 2 bases, with 13 bases between them. CDR3 residues: CASSYGSTGPYEQYV. As DNA, the CDR3 is TGTGCCAGCAGTTACGGATCGACAGGTCCCTACGAGCAGTACGTC.

The chain couples TRBV27 to TRBJ2-2; D not resolved. The CDR3 contains 13 residues. CDR1 and CDR2 from the germline V gene are MNHEY and SMNVEV (reference sequence). Trimming pared 3 bases from V and 3 bases from J, leaving 5 bases between. The CDR3 DNA sequence: TGTGCCAGCAGTTTGTCCTACACCGGGGAGCTGTTTTTT. Translating it yields CASSLSYTGELFF.

The chain uses TRBV5-1 and TRBJ1-2; weak D call: TRBD1 (5 bases). The V end was cut by 0 bases, the J end by 7 bases, with 10 bases between. The germline V gene has CDR1 SGHRS and CDR2 YFSETQ. The CDR3 has 13 residues. The CDR3 sequence is CASSLGGDLGYTF. The CDR3 DNA follows: TGCGCCAGCAGCTTGGGAGGGGACCTTGGCTACACCTTC.

This clone was observed once. The genes are TRBV5-4 and TRBJ2-5; 13 bases match TRBD2. The germline gives CDR1 SGHNT, CDR2 YYREEE (reference sequence). The length of the CDR3 is 13 residues. Trimming took 7 bases from V and 5 from J; bases not matched to a gene: 2. Here the CDR3 reads CASGLAGEETQYF. The CDR3, as DNA: TGTGCCAGCGGACTAGCGGGGGAGGAGACCCAGTACTTC.

Written as DNA, the CDR3 is TGCGCCAGCAGGCGTGGGGGGCAGGACTATGGCTACACCTTC. Translated: CASRRGGQDYGYTF. The J gene is TRBJ1-2, the V gene TRBV5-1; D may be TRBD1 (6 bases). From germline, CDR1 is SGHRS and CDR2 YFSETQ. The CDR3 loop spans 14 amino acids. V lost 5 bases to trimming and J lost 3 bases, with 14 bases between them.

The chain has TRBV19 and TRBJ1-2; no firm D call. Trimming stripped 1 base from V and 4 bases from J, with 13 bases between. CDR1 and CDR2 (germline): LNHDA, SQIVND (reference sequence). CDR3 size: 15 residues. The CDR3 here is CASSIVADGSYGYTF. Written as DNA, the CDR3 is TGTGCCAGTAGTATAGTTGCCGACGGGAGCTATGGCTACACCTTC.

This clone appeared once. The chain is built from TRBV6-2 or TRBV6-3 and TRBJ2-1, with D possibly matching TRBD2 (6 bases). V lost 6 bases, J lost 4 bases, and 19 bases lay in between. The CDR3 has 16 residues. Germline CDR1 reads MNHEY; CDR2 reads SVGEGT. The CDR3 region has the DNA TGTGCCAGCAGCTCAAATATGGCTGGACTATACAATGAGCAGTTCTTC. This translates into CASSSNMAGLYNEQFF.

The V call is TRBV11-1, the J call TRBJ2-3; D unresolved. Germline V gives CDR1 SGHAT, CDR2 FQDESV (reference sequence). V was clipped by 3 bases and J by 2 bases, with 6 bases between them. The CDR3 extends over 13 amino acids. The CDR3 nucleotides are TGTGCCAGCAGCTTCGAACTCACAGATACGCAGTATTTT. Its translation: CASSFELTDTQYF.

The chain links TRBV7-9 to TRBJ2-2; D remains ambiguous. The CDR3 loop spans 14 amino acids. The germline gives CDR1 SEHNR, CDR2 FQNEAQ (reference sequence). Trimming left V 3 bases short and J 3 bases short, with 8 bases between. The CDR3 sequence: CASSLQTDTGELFF. The CDR3 DNA reads as TGTGCCAGCAGCTTGCAGACGGACACCGGGGAGCTGTTTTTT.

The chain combines TRBV9 with TRBJ2-4; a possible D gene is TRBD1 (5 bases). This CDR3 has 14 amino acids. Germline V lookup: CDR1 SGDLS, CDR2 YYNGEE. Trimming pared 2 bases from V and 8 bases from J, leaving 14 bases between. CDR3: CASSVGKGADIQYF. The DNA for the CDR3 is TGTGCCAGCAGCGTGGGAAAAGGGGCGGACATTCAGTACTTC.

The V call is TRBV18, the J call TRBJ2-1, with 9 nucleotides matching TRBD2. V shed 0 bases, J shed 7 bases, and the junction held 4 bases outside the gene matches. The CDR3 extends over 15 amino acids. The V gene's germline CDR1 is KGHSH and CDR2 LQKENI. CDR3 residues: CASSPPGTSLNEQFF. CDR3 coding DNA: TGTGCCAGCTCACCACCCGGGACTAGCCTGAATGAGCAGTTCTTC.

The chain recombines TRBV6-4 with TRBJ2-3; 8 nucleotides line up with TRBD2. Germline CDR1 reads MRHNA; CDR2 reads SNTAGT. V shed 10 bases and J 3 bases; nucleotides not matched to a gene: 3. CDR3 size: 12 residues. In nucleotides, the CDR3 is TGTGCCACAAGCGGGGGAACAGATACGCAGTATTTT. This encodes CATSGGTDTQYF.

This sequence joins TRBV6-2 or TRBV6-3 and TRBJ2-3, with a possible D match to TRBD1 (5 bases). Deletions cut 4 bases from V and 8 bases from J, with 16 bases between. There are 14 residues in the CDR3. Germline V gives CDR1 MNHEY, CDR2 SVGEGT. CDR3 region: CASSFRVGPGTQYF. CDR3 sequence (DNA): TGTGCCAGCAGTTTCAGGGTGGGGCCGGGTACGCAGTATTTT.

This chain links TRBV25-1 with TRBJ1-2; no firm D call. Germline values: CDR1 MGHDK, CDR2 SYGVNS. V was cut by 3 bases and J by 8 bases, with 10 bases left in between. This CDR3 comprises 12 residues. DNA of the CDR3: TGTGCCAGCAGTGAGGGAGGGCGCGGCTACACCTTC. This encodes CASSEGGRGYTF.

CDR3 region: CASSEVPGQGRYTF. The CDR3, as DNA: TGTGCCAGCAGTGAAGTGCCGGGACAGGGACGCTACACCTTC. The rearrangement links TRBV2 to TRBJ1-2, with 9 bases matching TRBD1. In germline, CDR1 is SNHLY, CDR2 FYNNEI. The J segment lost 9 bases and the V segment lost 1 base, leaving 6 bases of the junction unmatched. This CDR3 region has 14 residues.

The rearrangement uses TRBV19 and TRBJ2-2, with D possibly TRBD1 on 6 matching bases. Germline V gene data show CDR1 as LNHDA and CDR2 as SQIVND (reference sequence). Trimming removed 11 bases from V and 0 bases from J, with 13 bases in between. This CDR3 is 14 amino acids long. CDR3 sequence (DNA): TGTGCCTCAAGGGGGATCGCGAACACCGGGGAGCTGTTTTTT. Translation: CASRGIANTGELFF.

This clone was detected only once. This chain uses TRBV5-6 with TRBJ1-1; TRBD1 matches at 7 bases. This CDR3 is 15 amino acids long. Germline-derived CDR1 and CDR2 are SGHDT and YYEEEE. The ends lost 3 bases at V and 1 base at J; junction bases unmatched: 6. The CDR3 DNA sequence: TGTGCCAGCAGCTCCTGGGACAGACCGAACACTGAAGCTTTCTTT. Translation gives CASSSWDRPNTEAFF.

V is TRBV6-5 and J is TRBJ2-2, with 10 bases aligning to TRBD1. The CDR3 spans 14 residues. From germline, CDR1 is MNHEY and CDR2 SVGAGI. V was clipped by 6 bases and J by 7 bases; unmatched bases: 5. The CDR3 region has the DNA TGTGCCAGCAGGAGACAGGGGGCGGGCGGGGAGCTGTTTTTT. Its translation: CASRRQGAGGELFF.

This clone was detected a few times. The rearrangement uses TRBV24-1 and TRBJ2-1, with no clear D. Germline V gene data show CDR1 as KGHDR and CDR2 as SFDVKD. The CDR3 loop spans 13 amino acids. Trimming removed 4 bases from V and 11 bases from J, with 14 bases in between. In DNA form, the CDR3 reads TGTGCCACCAGTGAGGGATCTATCGAAAAGCAGTTCTTC. Amino acids: CATSEGSIEKQFF.

This clone was seen just once. The chain recombines TRBV5-1 with TRBJ2-2; TRBD2 agrees at 15 bases. There are 17 residues in the CDR3. Germline CDR1 and CDR2: SGHRS and YFSETQ. The trim removed 7 bases at V and 5 bases at J, leaving 9 bases unmatched. The CDR3 spells CASGGLAGGPGTGELFF. Written as DNA, the CDR3 is TGCGCCAGCGGCGGACTAGCGGGGGGGCCGGGAACCGGGGAGCTGTTTTTT.

V is TRBV5-6 and J is TRBJ2-1; D is undetermined. This CDR3 contains 13 residues. Germline values: CDR1 SGHDT, CDR2 YYEEEE. V gave up 0 bases and J gave up 5 bases, with 6 bases separating them. The DNA for the CDR3 is TGTGCCAGCAGCTTGGCCTCGAACAATGAGCAGTTCTTC. As protein: CASSLASNNEQFF.

The gene calls are TRBV25-1 and TRBJ1-2; perhaps TRBD1 as D (6 bases). This CDR3 region has 14 residues. CDR1 and CDR2 from the germline V gene are MGHDK and SYGVNS. V was trimmed by 7 bases and J by 3 bases, leaving 15 bases between them. CDR3 amino acids: CASTLTGYDYGYTF. The CDR3 DNA reads as TGTGCCAGCACTCTGACAGGATACGACTATGGCTACACCTTC.

The chain couples TRBV6-5 to TRBJ2-2; tentatively, D is TRBD1 (6 bases). V was shortened by 4 bases and J by 3 bases, with 12 bases between the two germline ends. The germline CDR1 and CDR2 sequences are MNHEY and SVGAGI. This CDR3 is 15 amino acids long. The CDR3 sequence: CASSSGTLYTGELFF. The CDR3 DNA sequence: TGTGCCAGCAGTTCCGGGACACTTTACACCGGGGAGCTGTTTTTT.

The chain is built from TRBV30 and TRBJ1-5; tentatively, D is TRBD1 (6 bases). The V end lost 2 bases, the J end lost 1 base, and 18 bases lay between the germline ends. Germline-derived CDR1 and CDR2 are GTSNPN and SVGIG (reference sequence). The CDR3 is 17 residues long. The CDR3: CAWSRGSGVGSNQPQHF. CDR3 nucleotide sequence: TGTGCCTGGAGTCGTGGTTCAGGGGTTGGGAGCAATCAGCCCCAGCATTTT. Based on the CDR3 plus reference TRBV30 and TRBJ1-5, the full variable domain is SQTIHQWPATLVQPVGSPLSLECTVEGTSNPNLYWYRQAAGRGLQLLFYSVGIGQISSEVPQNLSASRPQDRQFILSSKKLLLSDSGFYLCAWSRGSGVGSNQPQHFGDGTRLSIL.

V and J are TRBV2 and TRBJ2-7; 8 bases align to TRBD1. V gave up 6 bases and J gave up 6 bases; unmatched junction bases: 7. CDR3 length: 13 residues. CDR1 is SNHLY and CDR2 is FYNNEI in the germline V gene. The CDR3 DNA reads TGTGCCAGCAGCCTGACAGGGGTAGGCGAGCAGTACGTC. The encoded protein is CASSLTGVGEQYV.

The chain recombines TRBV5-8 with TRBJ2-2; 12 bases line up with TRBD2. This CDR3 region has 20 residues. With 0 bases clipped from V and 4 bases from J, the junction kept 13 bases outside the gene matches. From germline, CDR1 is SGHTS and CDR2 YDEGEE. The CDR3 DNA reads TGTGCCAGCAGCTTGGGGCCCCTAAAACTAGCGGGGGGACCCACCGGGGAGCTGTTTTTT. It encodes CASSLGPLKLAGGPTGELFF.

The rearrangement links TRBV5-6 to TRBJ2-7; 7 nucleotides align to TRBD2. CDR3 length: 14 amino acids. Germline CDR1 is SGHDT and CDR2 is YYEEEE. The V and J ends lost 0 bases and 6 bases, in that order; junction bases with no gene match: 6. CDR3 nucleotide sequence: TGTGCCAGCAGCTTGGGGCTGGGAGGGTTCGAGCAGTACGTC. The encoded protein is CASSLGLGGFEQYV.

V is TRBV3-1 (or the pseudogene TRBV3-2) and J is TRBJ1-6, with D hard to call. Trimming cost V 4 bases and J 0 bases, with 22 bases left between them. Germline V gene sequence: CDR1 LGHDT, CDR2 YNNKEL (reference sequence). This CDR3 has 20 amino acids. The CDR3 sequence: CASSPGISGVPRSYNSPLHF. CDR3 DNA sequence: TGTGCCAGCAGCCCAGGAATCAGTGGGGTGCCCCGCTCCTATAATTCACCCCTCCACTTT.

The rearrangement links TRBV3-1 (or the pseudogene TRBV3-2) to TRBJ1-6; 7 bases align to TRBD1. J lost 2 bases, V lost 7 bases, and 2 bases had no gene match. The germline CDR1 and CDR2 sequences are LGHDT and YNNKEL (reference sequence). There are 14 residues in the CDR3. The CDR3 sequence: CASTGTAYNSPLHF. CDR3 coding DNA: TGTGCCAGCACCGGGACAGCCTATAATTCACCCCTCCACTTT.